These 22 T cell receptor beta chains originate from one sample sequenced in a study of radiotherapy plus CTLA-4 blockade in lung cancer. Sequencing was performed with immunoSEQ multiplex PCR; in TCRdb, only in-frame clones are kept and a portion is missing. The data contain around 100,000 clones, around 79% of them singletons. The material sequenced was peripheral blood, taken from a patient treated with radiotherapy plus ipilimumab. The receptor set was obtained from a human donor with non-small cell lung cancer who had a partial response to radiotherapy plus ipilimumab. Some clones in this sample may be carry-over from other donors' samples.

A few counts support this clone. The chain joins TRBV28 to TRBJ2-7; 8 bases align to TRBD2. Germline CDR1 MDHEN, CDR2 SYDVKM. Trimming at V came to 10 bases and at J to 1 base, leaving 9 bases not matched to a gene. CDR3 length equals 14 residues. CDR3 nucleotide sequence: TGTGCCACGACGAGTAGCGGGGCTTCCTACGAGCAGTACTTC. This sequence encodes CATTSSGASYEQYF. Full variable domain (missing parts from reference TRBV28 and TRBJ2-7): DVKVTQSSRYLVKRTGEKVFLECVQDMDHENMFWYRQDPGLGLRLIYFSYDVKMKEKGDIPEGYSVSREKKERFSLILESASTNQTSMYLCATTSSGASYEQYFGPGTRLTVT.

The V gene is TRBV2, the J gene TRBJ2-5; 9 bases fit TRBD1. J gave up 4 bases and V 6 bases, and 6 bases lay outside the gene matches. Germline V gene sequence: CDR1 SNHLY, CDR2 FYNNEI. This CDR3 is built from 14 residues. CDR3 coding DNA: TGTGCCAGCAGCCTGGACAGGGGAGGAGAGACCCAGTACTTC. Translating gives CASSLDRGGETQYF.

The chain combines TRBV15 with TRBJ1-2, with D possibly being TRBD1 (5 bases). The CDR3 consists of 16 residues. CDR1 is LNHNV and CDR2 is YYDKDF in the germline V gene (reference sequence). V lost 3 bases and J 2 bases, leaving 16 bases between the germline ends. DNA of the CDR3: TGTGCCACCAGCAGGTCGGGGGGTAGAGCCAACTATGGCTACACCTTC. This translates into CATSRSGGRANYGYTF. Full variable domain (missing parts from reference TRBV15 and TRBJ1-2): DAMVIQNPRYQVTQFGKPVTLSCSQTLNHNVMYWYQQKSSQAPKLLFHYYDKDFNNEADTPDNFQSRRPNTSFCFLDIRSPGLGDTAMYLCATSRSGGRANYGYTFGSGTRLTVV.

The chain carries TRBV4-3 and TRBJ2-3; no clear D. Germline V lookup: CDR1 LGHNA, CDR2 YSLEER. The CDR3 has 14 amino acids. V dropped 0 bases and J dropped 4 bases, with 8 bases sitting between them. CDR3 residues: CASSQDRSADTQYF. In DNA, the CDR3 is TGCGCCAGCAGCCAAGACCGGTCGGCAGATACGCAGTATTTT.

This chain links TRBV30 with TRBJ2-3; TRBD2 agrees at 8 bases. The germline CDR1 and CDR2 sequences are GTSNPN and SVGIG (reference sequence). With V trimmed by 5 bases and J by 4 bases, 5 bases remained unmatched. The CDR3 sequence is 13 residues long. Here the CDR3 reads CAWGAGGADTQYF. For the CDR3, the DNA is TGTGCCTGGGGGGCGGGAGGCGCAGATACGCAGTATTTT.

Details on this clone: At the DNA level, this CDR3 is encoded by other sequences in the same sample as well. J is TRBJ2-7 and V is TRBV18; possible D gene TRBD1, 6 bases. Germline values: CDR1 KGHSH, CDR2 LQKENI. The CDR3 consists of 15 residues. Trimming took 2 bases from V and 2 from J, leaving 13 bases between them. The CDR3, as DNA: TGTGCCAGCTCACCAGGGGGCAGGGGTACCTACGAGCAGTACTTC. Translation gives CASSPGGRGTYEQYF.

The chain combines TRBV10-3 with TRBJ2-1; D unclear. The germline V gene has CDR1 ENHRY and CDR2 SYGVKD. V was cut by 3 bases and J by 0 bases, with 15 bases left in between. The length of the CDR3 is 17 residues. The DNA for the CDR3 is TGTGCCATCAGTGATATGGCACCCTCTAGCTCCTACAATGAGCAGTTCTTC. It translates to CAISDMAPSSSYNEQFF.

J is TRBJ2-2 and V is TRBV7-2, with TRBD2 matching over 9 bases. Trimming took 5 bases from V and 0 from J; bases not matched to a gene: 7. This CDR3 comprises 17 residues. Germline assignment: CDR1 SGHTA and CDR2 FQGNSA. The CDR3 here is CASSPRIAGANTGELFF. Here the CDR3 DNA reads TGTGCCAGCAGCCCGAGGATAGCGGGGGCGAACACCGGGGAGCTGTTTTTT.

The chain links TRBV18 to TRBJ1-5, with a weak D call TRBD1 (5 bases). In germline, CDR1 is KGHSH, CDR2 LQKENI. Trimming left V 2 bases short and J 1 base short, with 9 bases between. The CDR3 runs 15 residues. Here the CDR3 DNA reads TGTGCCAGCTCACCAAATCAGGGAAGCAATCAGCCCCAGCATTTT. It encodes CASSPNQGSNQPQHF. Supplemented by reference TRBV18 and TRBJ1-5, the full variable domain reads NAGVMQNPRHLVRRRGQEARLRCSPMKGHSHVYWYRQLPEEGLKFMVYLQKENIIDESGMPKERFSAEFPKEGPSILRIQQVVRGDSAAYFCASSPNQGSNQPQHFGDGTRLSIL.

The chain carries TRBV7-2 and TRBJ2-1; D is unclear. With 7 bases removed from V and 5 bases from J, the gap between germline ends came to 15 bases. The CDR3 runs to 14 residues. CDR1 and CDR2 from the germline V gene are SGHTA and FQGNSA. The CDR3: CASTPAPTDNEQFF. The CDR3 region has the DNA TGTGCCAGCACTCCCGCGCCCACGGACAATGAGCAGTTCTTC.

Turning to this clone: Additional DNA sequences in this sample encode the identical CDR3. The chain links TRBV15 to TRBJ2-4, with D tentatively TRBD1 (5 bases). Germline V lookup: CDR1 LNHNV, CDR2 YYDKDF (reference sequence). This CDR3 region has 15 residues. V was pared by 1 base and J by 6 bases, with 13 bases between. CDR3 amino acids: CATSRALGAGNIQYF. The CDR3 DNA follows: TGTGCCACCAGCAGAGCCCTTGGGGCCGGAAACATTCAGTACTTC.

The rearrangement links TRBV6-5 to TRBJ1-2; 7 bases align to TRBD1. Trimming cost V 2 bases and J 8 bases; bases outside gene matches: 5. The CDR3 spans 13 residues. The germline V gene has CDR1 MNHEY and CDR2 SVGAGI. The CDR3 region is CASSYNGRGGYTF. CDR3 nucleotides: TGTGCCAGCAGTTACAACGGCAGGGGGGGCTACACCTTC.

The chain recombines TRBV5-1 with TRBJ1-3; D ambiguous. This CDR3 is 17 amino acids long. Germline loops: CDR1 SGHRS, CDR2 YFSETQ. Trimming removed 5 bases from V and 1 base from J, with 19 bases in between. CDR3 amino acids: CASSLTPQISSGNTIYF. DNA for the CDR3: TGCGCCAGCAGTTTAACCCCCCAAATCAGTTCTGGAAACACCATATATTTT.

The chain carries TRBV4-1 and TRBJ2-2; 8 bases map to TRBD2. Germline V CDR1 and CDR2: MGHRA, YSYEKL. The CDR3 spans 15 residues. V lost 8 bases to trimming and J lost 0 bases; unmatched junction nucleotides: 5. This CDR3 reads CASRPGGANTGELFF. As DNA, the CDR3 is TGCGCCAGCCGCCCGGGGGGGGCGAACACCGGGGAGCTGTTTTTT.

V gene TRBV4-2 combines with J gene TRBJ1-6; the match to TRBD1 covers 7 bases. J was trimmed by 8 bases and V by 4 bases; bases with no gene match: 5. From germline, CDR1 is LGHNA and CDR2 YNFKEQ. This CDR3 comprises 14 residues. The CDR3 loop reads CASSLGQVDSPLHF. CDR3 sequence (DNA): TGTGCCAGCAGCCTTGGACAGGTTGATTCACCCCTCCACTTT.

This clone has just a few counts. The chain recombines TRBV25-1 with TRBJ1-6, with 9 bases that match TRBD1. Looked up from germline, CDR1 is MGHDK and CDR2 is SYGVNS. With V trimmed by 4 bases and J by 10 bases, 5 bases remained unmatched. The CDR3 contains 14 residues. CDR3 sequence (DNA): TGTGCCAGCAGTGGGGGGACAGGGTGGTCACCCCTCCACTTT. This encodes CASSGGTGWSPLHF.

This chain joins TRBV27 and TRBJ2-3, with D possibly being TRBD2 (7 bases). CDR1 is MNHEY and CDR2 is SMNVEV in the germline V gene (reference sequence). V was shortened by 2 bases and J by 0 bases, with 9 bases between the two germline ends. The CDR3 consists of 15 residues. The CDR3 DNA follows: TGTGCCAGCAGTTTAAGGGGGGGGAGCACAGATACGCAGTATTTT. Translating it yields CASSLRGGSTDTQYF.

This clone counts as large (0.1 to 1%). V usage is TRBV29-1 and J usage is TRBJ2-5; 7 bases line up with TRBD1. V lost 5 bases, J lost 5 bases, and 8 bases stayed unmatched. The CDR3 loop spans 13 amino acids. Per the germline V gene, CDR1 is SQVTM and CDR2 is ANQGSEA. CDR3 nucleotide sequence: TGCAGCGTTCCCACAGGGGCCTCGGAGACCCAGTACTTC. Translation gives CSVPTGASETQYF.

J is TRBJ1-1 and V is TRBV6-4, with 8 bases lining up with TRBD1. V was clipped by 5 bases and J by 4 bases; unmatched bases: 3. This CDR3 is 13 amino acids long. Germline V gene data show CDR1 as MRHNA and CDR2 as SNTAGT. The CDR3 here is CASSKDRGTEAFF. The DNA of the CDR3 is TGTGCCAGCAGTAAAGACAGGGGCACTGAAGCTTTCTTT.

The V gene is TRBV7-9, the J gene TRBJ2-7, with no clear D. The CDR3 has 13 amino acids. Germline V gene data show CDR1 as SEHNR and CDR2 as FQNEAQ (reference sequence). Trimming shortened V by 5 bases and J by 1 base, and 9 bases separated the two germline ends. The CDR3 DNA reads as TGTGCCAGCAGCCAACTATTGTCCTACGAGCAGTACTTC. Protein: CASSQLLSYEQYF.

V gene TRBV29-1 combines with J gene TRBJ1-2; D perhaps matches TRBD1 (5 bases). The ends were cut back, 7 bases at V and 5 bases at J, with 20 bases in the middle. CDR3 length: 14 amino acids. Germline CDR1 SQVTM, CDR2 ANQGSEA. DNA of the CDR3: TGCAGCGCGGAGGGGCCGGGACTTCCTTATGGCTACACCTTC. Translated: CSAEGPGLPYGYTF.

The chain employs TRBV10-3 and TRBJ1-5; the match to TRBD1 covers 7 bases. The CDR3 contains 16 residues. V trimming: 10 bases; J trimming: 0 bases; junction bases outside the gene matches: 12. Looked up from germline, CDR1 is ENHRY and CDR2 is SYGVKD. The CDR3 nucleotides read TGTGCCACAAGGGACAGTAAATCCAATAGCAATCAGCCCCAGCATTTT. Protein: CATRDSKSNSNQPQHF.